This is a list of T cell receptor beta chains from one sample in a study of immune characterization of retroperitoneal liposarcoma. MiXCR, applied by TCRdb to the PCR reads, yields one record per CDR3 protein. This sample has 9,500 to 13,000 distinct CDR3 sequences, with less than 35% found just once. Material for sequencing was tumor tissue. These receptors all stem from a male donor with retroperitoneal liposarcoma. Both conserved end residues are part of each CDR3.

V,CDR3
TRBV6-1,CASNPGGSTQYF
TRBV6-1,CASSESRGTSGGRRYF
TRBV6-1,CASSEWGQTEAFF
TRBV7-6,CASSPDISYEQYF
TRBV6-1,CASKTGGRGTDTQYF
TRBV12-5,CASGSSGGGHLTF
TRBV7-2,CASSFGLAAGGETQYF
TRBV12-3/TRBV12-4,CASSFGRETQFF
TRBV7-8,CASSLVGLAGADTQYF
TRBV6-1,CASSWGGPNQPQHF
TRBV7-2,CASSPGAGSSYEQFF
TRBV6-1,CASRDYSTGHTYEQYF
TRBV6-1,CASSIRGTQYF
TRBV6-1,CASSHNLEAFF
TRBV5-3,CASSLGSGLAQETQFF
TRBV6-1,CASSLENTGYNSPLHF
TRBV6-1,CASRDRQRNYGYTF
TRBV6-9,CASRTNTINTEAFF
TRBV6-1,CASSRSIRDGGYTF
TRBV25-1,CASSEGYANTGELFF
TRBV6-1,CASTPEGAYEQYF
TRBV12-3/TRBV12-4,CASSLSSRGATQYF
TRBV6-2/TRBV6-3,CASSFTSGSPNEQYF
TRBV7-2,CASSSGAKNIQYF
TRBV10-2,CASRQGPSSYNEQFF
TRBV6-1,CASSSSGGYNEQFF
TRBV27,CASSLFAGGGGNEQFF
TRBV6-1,CASSYNQETQFF
TRBV6-1,CASRKGGGQPQHF
TRBV6-4,CASSPQWRTSGGGYEQYF
TRBV6-5,CASSEVAGGTYNEQFF
TRBV27,CASSLRGETQYF
TRBV6-8,CASSYSTYRKNEQYF
TRBV11-2,CASSSDRGNSYEQFF
TRBV7-6,CASSSRPDTQYF
TRBV6-1,CATAKTPGVWPYNEQFF
TRBV10-1,CASSESIGDTEAFF
TRBV7-3,CASSLAGGRSGANVLTF
TRBV10-2,CASNPGTSKVETQFF
TRBV12-3/TRBV12-4,CASSLEVGQTQFF
TRBV11-2,CASSLVVAGDEQFF
TRBV6-1,CASSSHNEQYF
TRBV12-5,CASGFGTGYATDTQYF
TRBV11-3,CASSQGQGGEQFF
TRBV7-3,CASSLSSGGDETRFF
TRBV10-2,CASSEPRGTSGDGDTQYF
TRBV6-1,CASSEETKLAKNIQYF
TRBV7-2,CASSPGGSRAIQFF
TRBV5-1,CTSSKGQGYGYTF